The entry that follows covers one T cell receptor (beta chain) sequence. The data belong to a study of blood T cell repertoires in COVID-19. All enrollees were roughly 18 to 95 years old and from about 25 US areas. Cohorts were based on clinical histories the participants reported. Either two negative PCRs, clearance, or symptom resolution qualified Cohort 3 donors as recovered. Some clones are missing from TCRdb's copy, which holds only in-frame ones; the method was immunoSEQ multiplex PCR. Of 200,000 to 250,000 clones in the sample, 84% were seen once. The sample was PBMCs or T cells enriched from blood (not recorded which). The sequence was obtained from a man between 60 and 75 years old who had recovered from COVID-19.

The CDR3 is CASSLGQGPYNEQFF. The CDR3 nucleotides are TGCGCCAGCAGCTTGGGTCAGGGGCCATACAATGAGCAGTTCTTC. V gene TRBV5-1 combines with J gene TRBJ2-1; a possible D gene is TRBD1 (6 bases). Germline V gives CDR1 SGHRS, CDR2 YFSETQ. The CDR3 consists of 15 residues. Trimming removed 0 bases at V and 4 bases at J, with 11 bases between.